This section outlines one T cell receptor beta chain sequence together with its context. Its antigen is not identified. One junction end disagrees with the germline gene, perhaps due to a read error. The template was RNA from unsorted bulk tissue. The normal lung tissue was taken more than 3 cm from the tumor edge. These data come from a study of tumor and adjacent non-tumor tissue in lung cancer. Whole-study context: The cohort had approximately 13 adenocarcinoma, 2 squamous cell and 1 small cell patients. Patients were aged about 30 to 80, 10 men and about five women, stage I to III.

TCRbeta libraries were built with three rounds of nested PCR, modified from ARM-PCR. TCRdb reanalysed the multiplex PCR reads using MiXCR and keeps one entry per CDR3 protein. In the table there are 60,000 to 85,000 distinct CDR3 sequences, 76% of which are singletons. This CDR3 region has 18 residues. Study observations and caveats: Tumor TCR diversity, when higher, was linked to shorter survival. Tumor tissue had significantly higher TCR diversity than normal lung.

The material sequenced was distant non-tumor lung tissue. The rearrangement joins TRBV12-3 or TRBV12-4 to TRBJ1-3, with 9 bases fitting TRBD1. This clonotype was obtained from a man between 65 and 80 years old with non-small cell lung cancer. The CDR3 DNA reads as TGTGCCAGCTGTCGTCCCGGGACAGGGTTCGGCTCTGTAAACACCATATATTTT. This translates into CASCRPGTGFGSVNTIYF.